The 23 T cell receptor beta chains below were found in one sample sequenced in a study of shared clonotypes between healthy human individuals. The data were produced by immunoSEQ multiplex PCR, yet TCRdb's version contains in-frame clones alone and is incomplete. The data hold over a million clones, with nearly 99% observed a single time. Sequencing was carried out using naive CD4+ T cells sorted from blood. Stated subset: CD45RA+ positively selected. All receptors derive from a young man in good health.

CDR3 residues: CASSLARGRPNQPQHF. Written as DNA, the CDR3 is TGTGCCAGCAGCTTAGCGAGGGGACGCCCCAATCAGCCCCAGCATTTT. This chain joins TRBV7-8 and TRBJ1-5; D perhaps matches TRBD1 (5 bases). Between the trimmed V and J ends, which lost 0 bases and 3 bases, there was a span of 12 bases. The germline CDR1 and CDR2 sequences are SGHVS and FQNEAQ. The CDR3 extends over 16 amino acids.

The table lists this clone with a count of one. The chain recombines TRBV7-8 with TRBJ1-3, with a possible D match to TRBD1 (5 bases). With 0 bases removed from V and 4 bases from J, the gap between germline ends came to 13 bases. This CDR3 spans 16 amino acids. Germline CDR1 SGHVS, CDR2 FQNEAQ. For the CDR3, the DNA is TGTGCCAGCAGCTTAGCAACCGGGACGGCAGGAAACACCATATATTTT. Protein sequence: CASSLATGTAGNTIYF.

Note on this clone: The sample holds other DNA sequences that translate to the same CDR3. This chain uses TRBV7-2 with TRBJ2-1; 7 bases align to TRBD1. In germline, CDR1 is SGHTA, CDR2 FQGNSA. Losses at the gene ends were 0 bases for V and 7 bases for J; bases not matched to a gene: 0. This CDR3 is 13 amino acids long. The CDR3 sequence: CASSLAGQNEQFF. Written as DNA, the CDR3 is TGTGCCAGCAGCTTAGCGGGACAGAATGAGCAGTTCTTC.

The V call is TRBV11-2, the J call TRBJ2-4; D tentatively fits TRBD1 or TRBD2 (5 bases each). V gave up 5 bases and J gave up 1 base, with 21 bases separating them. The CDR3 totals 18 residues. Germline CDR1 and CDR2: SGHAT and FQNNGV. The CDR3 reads CASSPQVVGVGAKNIQYF. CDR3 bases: TGTGCCAGCAGCCCCCAGGTCGTGGGGGTTGGGGCCAAAAACATTCAGTACTTC.

CDR3 in amino acids: CASSLSPGQGNTIYF. The CDR3 bases are TGCGCCAGCAGCTTGTCCCCAGGACAGGGAAACACCATATATTTT. The rearrangement links TRBV5-1 to TRBJ1-3; D is perhaps TRBD1 (6 bases). The germline CDR1 and CDR2 sequences are SGHRS and YFSETQ. V lost 1 base to trimming and J lost 4 bases, with 12 bases between them. This CDR3 spans 15 amino acids.

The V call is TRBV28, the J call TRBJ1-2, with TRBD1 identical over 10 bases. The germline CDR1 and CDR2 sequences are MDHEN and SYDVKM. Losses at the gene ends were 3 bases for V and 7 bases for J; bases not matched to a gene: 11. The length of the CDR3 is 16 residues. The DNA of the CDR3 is TGTGCCAGCAGTTTCATGGGACAGGGGTTAGGGTCTGGCTACACCTTC. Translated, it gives CASSFMGQGLGSGYTF.

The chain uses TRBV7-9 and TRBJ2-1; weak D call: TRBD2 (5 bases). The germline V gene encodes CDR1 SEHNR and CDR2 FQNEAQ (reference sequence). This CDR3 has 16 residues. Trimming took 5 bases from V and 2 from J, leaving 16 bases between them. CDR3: CASSNRPREAYNEQFF. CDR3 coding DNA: TGTGCCAGCAGCAATAGACCCCGGGAAGCCTACAATGAGCAGTTCTTC.

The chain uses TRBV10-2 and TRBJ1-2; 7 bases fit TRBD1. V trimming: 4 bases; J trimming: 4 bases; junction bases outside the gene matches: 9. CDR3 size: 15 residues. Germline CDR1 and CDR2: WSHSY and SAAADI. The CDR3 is CASSGLGQSTYGYTF. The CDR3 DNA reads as TGCGCCAGCAGTGGGTTGGGACAGAGCACCTATGGCTACACCTTC.

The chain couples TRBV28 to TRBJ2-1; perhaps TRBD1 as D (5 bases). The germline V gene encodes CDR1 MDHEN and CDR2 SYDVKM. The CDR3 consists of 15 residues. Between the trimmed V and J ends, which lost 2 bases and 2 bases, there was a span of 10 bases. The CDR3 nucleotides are TGTGCCAGCAGTTTAAGCCCAGGGACCTACAATGAGCAGTTCTTC. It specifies CASSLSPGTYNEQFF.

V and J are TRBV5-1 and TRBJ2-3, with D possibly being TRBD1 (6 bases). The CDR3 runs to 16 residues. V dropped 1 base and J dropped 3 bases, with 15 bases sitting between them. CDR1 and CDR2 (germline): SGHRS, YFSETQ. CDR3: CASSLSPDSSTDTQYF. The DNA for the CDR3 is TGCGCCAGCAGCTTGTCCCCGGACAGTTCAACAGATACGCAGTATTTT. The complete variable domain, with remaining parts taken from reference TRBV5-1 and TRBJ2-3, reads KAGVTQTPRYLIKTRGQQVTLSCSPISGHRSVSWYQQTPGQGLQFLFEYFSETQRNKGNFPGRFSGRQFSNSRSEMNVSTLELGDSALYLCASSLSPDSSTDTQYFGPGTRLTVL.

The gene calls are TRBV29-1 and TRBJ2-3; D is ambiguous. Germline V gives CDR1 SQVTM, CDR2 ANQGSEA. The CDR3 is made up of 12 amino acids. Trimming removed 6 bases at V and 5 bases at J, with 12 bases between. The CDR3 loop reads CSVAAVVDTQYF. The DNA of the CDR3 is TGCAGCGTCGCGGCGGTGGTAGATACGCAGTATTTT.

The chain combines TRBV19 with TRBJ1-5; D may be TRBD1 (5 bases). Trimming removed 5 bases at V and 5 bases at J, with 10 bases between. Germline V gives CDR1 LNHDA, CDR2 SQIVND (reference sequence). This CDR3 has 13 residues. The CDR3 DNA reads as TGTGCCAGTAGTTATCAAGGGGATCAGCCCCAGCATTTT. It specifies CASSYQGDQPQHF.

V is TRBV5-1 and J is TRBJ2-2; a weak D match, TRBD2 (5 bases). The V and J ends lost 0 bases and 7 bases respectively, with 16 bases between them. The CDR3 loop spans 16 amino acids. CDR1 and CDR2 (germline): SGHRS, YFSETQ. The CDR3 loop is CASSLVVGPGDGELFF. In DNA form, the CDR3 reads TGCGCCAGCAGCTTGGTAGTCGGCCCCGGGGACGGGGAGCTGTTTTTT.

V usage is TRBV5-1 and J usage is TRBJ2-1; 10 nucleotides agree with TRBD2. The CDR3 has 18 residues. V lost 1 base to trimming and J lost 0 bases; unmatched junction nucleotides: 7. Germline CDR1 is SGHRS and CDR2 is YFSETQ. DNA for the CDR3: TGCGCCAGCAGCTTGCGGCTAGCGGGAGTTAGCTCCTACAATGAGCAGTTCTTC. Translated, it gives CASSLRLAGVSSYNEQFF.

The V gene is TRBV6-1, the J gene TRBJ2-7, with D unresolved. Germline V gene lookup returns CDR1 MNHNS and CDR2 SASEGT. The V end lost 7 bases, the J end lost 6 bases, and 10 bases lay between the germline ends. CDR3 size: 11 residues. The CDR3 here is CASIEEGEQYF. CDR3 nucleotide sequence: TGTGCCAGCATAGAAGAAGGCGAGCAGTACTTC.

CDR3 bases: TGTGCCACCAGCAGAGAAAGGTTCGGAGGGGAGACCCAGTACTTC. Translated: CATSRERFGGETQYF. The chain is built from TRBV15 and TRBJ2-5; TRBD2 is a possible D gene (6 bases). This CDR3 contains 15 residues. Germline V gene lookup returns CDR1 LNHNV and CDR2 YYDKDF (reference sequence). The ends were cut back, 0 bases at V and 5 bases at J, with 13 bases in the middle. The variable domain in full, with the rest retrieved from reference TRBV15 and TRBJ2-5, is DAMVIQNPRYQVTQFGKPVTLSCSQTLNHNVMYWYQQKSSQAPKLLFHYYDKDFNNEADTPDNFQSRRPNTSFCFLDIRSPGLGDTAMYLCATSRERFGGETQYFGPGTRLLVL.

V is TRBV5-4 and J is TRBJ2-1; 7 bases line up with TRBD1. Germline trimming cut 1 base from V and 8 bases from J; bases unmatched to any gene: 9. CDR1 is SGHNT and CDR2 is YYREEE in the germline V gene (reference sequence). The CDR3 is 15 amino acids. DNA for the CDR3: TGTGCCAGCAGCTTGAGACAGGGAACGATGGATGAGCAGTTCTTC. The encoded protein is CASSLRQGTMDEQFF.

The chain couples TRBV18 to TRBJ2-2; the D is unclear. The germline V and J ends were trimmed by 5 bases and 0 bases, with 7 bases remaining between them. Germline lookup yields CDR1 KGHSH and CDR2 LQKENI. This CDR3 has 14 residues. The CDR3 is CASSDNANTGELFF. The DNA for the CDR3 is TGTGCCAGCTCAGACAACGCGAACACCGGGGAGCTGTTTTTT.

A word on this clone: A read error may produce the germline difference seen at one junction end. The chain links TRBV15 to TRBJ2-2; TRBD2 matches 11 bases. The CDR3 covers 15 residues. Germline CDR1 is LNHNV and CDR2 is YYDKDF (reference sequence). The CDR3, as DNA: TGTGCCACTAGCAGGACTAGCGGGCCAACCGGGGAGCTGTTTTTT. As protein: CATSRTSGPTGELFF.

CDR3 in amino acids: CAIRAGSYEQYF. DNA for the CDR3: TGTGCCATCAGGGCGGGCTCCTACGAGCAGTACTTC. The chain links TRBV10-3 to TRBJ2-7; perhaps TRBD2 as D (5 bases). The CDR3 sequence is 12 residues long. The germline CDR1 and CDR2 sequences are ENHRY and SYGVKD. The V end was cut by 6 bases, the J end by 0 bases, with 6 bases between.

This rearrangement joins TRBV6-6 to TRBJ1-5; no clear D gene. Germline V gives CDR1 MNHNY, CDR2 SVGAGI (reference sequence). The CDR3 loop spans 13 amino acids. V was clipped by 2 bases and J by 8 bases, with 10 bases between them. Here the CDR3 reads CASSYDTREPQHF. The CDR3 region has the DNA TGTGCCAGCAGTTACGACACGAGAGAGCCCCAGCATTTT.

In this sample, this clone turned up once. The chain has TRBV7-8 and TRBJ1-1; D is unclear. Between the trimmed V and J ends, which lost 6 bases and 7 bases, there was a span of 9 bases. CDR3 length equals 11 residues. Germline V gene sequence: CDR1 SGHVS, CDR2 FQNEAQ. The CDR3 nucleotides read TGTGCCAGCAGGATCGGGGTTGAAGCTTTCTTT. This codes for CASRIGVEAFF.

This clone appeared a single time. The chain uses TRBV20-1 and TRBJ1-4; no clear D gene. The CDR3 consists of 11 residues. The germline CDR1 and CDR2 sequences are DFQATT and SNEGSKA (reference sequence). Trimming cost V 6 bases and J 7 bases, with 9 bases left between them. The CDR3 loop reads CSARETEKLFF. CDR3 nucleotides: TGCAGTGCGCGAGAGACTGAAAAACTGTTTTTT.